This TCR beta chain stems from a study of human T cells and chemical hapten exposure. This clonotype was counted a few times. Germline lookup yields CDR1 MNHNS and CDR2 SASEGT. Between the trimmed V and J ends, which lost 5 bases and 8 bases, there was a span of 19 bases. The CDR3 contains 15 residues. Noted time point: patch test 1, 2 weeks after DPC sensitization. The treatment: therapeutic diphenylcyclopropenone sensitization with weekly scalp DPC. Alopecia patients deemed DPC-suitable, aged 18 to 70, excluding pregnancy. It was unfractionated whole blood from which total RNA was extracted. MiXCR, applied by TCRdb to the RACE reads, yields one record per CDR3 protein. The sample has roughly 180,000 distinct CDR3 sequences; 20% to 25% are singletons.

This TCR came from a woman aged 50 to 60 with alopecia areata. Some clones in this sample may be carry-over from other donors' samples. This specimen was whole blood, taken in connection with sensitization to the hapten diphenylcyclopropenone (DPC). The V and J genes are TRBV6-1 and TRBJ2-1; no clear D gene. CDR3 in DNA: TGTGCCAGCAGTAAGAACGAGGCCAGCTTTGATGAGCAGTTCTTC. Its protein product is CASSKNEASFDEQFF.